This passage covers 24 T cell receptor beta chains from one sample sequenced in a study of chemoradiotherapy in HPV16-positive cancers. Profiled with immunoSEQ multiplex PCR; TCRdb holds only in-frame clones, not every one. The sample holds about 20,000 clones, about 90% seen once. Sequencing was performed on blood, taken from a patient who underwent chemoradiotherapy. Every receptor here comes from a human donor with HPV-associated anogenital cancer.

The chain recombines TRBV30 with TRBJ1-5; perhaps TRBD1 as D (6 bases). The CDR3 has 13 amino acids. V was clipped by 2 bases and J by 4 bases, with 9 bases between them. CDR1 GTSNPN and CDR2 SVGIG come from the germline V gene (reference sequence). The CDR3 region is CAWSRQGNQPQHF. The DNA for the CDR3 is TGTGCCTGGAGTCGGCAGGGGAATCAGCCCCAGCATTTT.

The chain uses TRBV28 and TRBJ1-2; a possible D gene is TRBD1 (6 bases). V was clipped by 7 bases and J by 3 bases, with 15 bases between them. This CDR3 is built from 14 residues. Germline CDR1 reads MDHEN; CDR2 reads SYDVKM. CDR3 nucleotides: TGTGCCAGCACCCGAGCGGGGGCCCACTATGGCTACACCTTC. Translated: CASTRAGAHYGYTF.

This chain uses TRBV27 with TRBJ1-2; 12 positions agree with TRBD1. The CDR3 extends over 15 amino acids. Germline trimming cut 3 bases from V and 4 bases from J; bases unmatched to any gene: 3. The germline CDR1 and CDR2 sequences are MNHEY and SMNVEV (reference sequence). For the CDR3, the DNA is TGTGCCAGCAGTTTGGGGACAGGGGGCTTCTATGGCTACACCTTC. It is translated as CASSLGTGGFYGYTF.

The chain joins TRBV2 to TRBJ1-4; D is uncertain. This CDR3 contains 13 residues. Germline V gives CDR1 SNHLY, CDR2 FYNNEI. V lost 9 bases, J lost 7 bases, and 15 bases lay in between. The CDR3 nucleotides read TGTGCCAGTTACAGAGGCCTCCGTGAAAAACTGTTTTTT. Residues: CASYRGLREKLFF. Combining the CDR3 with reference TRBV2 and TRBJ1-4 gives the whole variable domain EPEVTQTPSHQVTQMGQEVILRCVPISNHLYFYWYRQILGQKVEFLVSFYNNEISEKSEIFDDQFSVERPDGSNFTLKIRSTKLEDSAMYFCASYRGLREKLFFGSGTQLSVL.

This chain connects TRBV19 to TRBJ1-1; a possible D gene is TRBD1 (5 bases). The CDR3 covers 13 residues. Trimming removed 3 bases from V and 3 bases from J, with 8 bases in between. Germline CDR1 and CDR2: LNHDA and SQIVND (reference sequence). In nucleotides, the CDR3 is TGTGCCAGTAGTATTGGGGGGGACACTGAAGCTTTCTTT. Translated, it gives CASSIGGDTEAFF. Drawing the rest from reference TRBV19 and TRBJ1-1, the complete variable domain is DGGITQSPKYLFRKEGQNVTLSCEQNLNHDAMYWYRQDPGQGLRLIYYSQIVNDFQKGDIAEGYSVSREKKESFPLTVTSAQKNPTAFYLCASSIGGDTEAFFGQGTRLTVV.

The chain has TRBV10-3 and TRBJ1-2; 7 positions match TRBD1. The CDR3 covers 14 residues. V lost 0 bases to trimming and J lost 7 bases; unmatched junction nucleotides: 5. The germline V gene has CDR1 ENHRY and CDR2 SYGVKD. The CDR3 DNA is TGTGCCATCAGTGAGTCGAACAGGGGAGGTGGCTACACCTTC. Translating it yields CAISESNRGGGYTF.

The chain employs TRBV6-6 and TRBJ1-1; D unresolved. Germline CDR1 MNHNY, CDR2 SVGAGI (reference sequence). Trimming took 3 bases from V and 1 from J, leaving 6 bases between them. This CDR3 spans 13 amino acids. The CDR3 protein is CASSYSQNTEAFF. The DNA for the CDR3 is TGTGCCAGCAGTTATTCACAGAACACTGAAGCTTTCTTT.

The chain carries TRBV27 and TRBJ2-3; TRBD2 agrees at 10 bases. J lost 1 base, V lost 5 bases, and 6 bases had no gene match. The germline V gene has CDR1 MNHEY and CDR2 SMNVEV (reference sequence). The CDR3 is 16 amino acids. CDR3 bases: TGTGCCAGCAGTCCGACCGGGACTAGCGGCACAGATACGCAGTATTTT. Amino acid sequence: CASSPTGTSGTDTQYF.

V usage is TRBV2 and J usage is TRBJ2-5; no clear D gene. CDR3 length equals 14 residues. Germline loops: CDR1 SNHLY, CDR2 FYNNEI. Trimming took off 4 bases at V and 1 base at J, with 10 bases between the two ends. The CDR3 here is CASSARQFQETQYF. In DNA, the CDR3 is TGTGCCAGCAGTGCACGGCAGTTCCAAGAGACCCAGTACTTC.

The gene calls are TRBV19 and TRBJ2-6; 10 nucleotides agree with TRBD1. The germline gives CDR1 LNHDA, CDR2 SQIVND (reference sequence). V shed 9 bases, J shed 0 bases, and the junction held 11 bases outside the gene matches. The CDR3 contains 18 residues. CDR3 bases: TGTGCCAGCTGTCCGGGACAGGGGTCGATCTCTGGGGCCAACGTCCTGACTTTC. It codes for CASCPGQGSISGANVLTF.

The rearrangement joins TRBV2 to TRBJ1-4; D is possibly TRBD1 (6 bases). Germline-derived CDR1 and CDR2 are SNHLY and FYNNEI. The V end lost 7 bases, the J end lost 5 bases, and 11 bases lay between the germline ends. The CDR3 spans 13 residues. The CDR3 sequence is CASNGQPNEKLFF. The CDR3 DNA reads TGTGCCAGCAACGGACAGCCAAATGAAAAACTGTTTTTT.

On this clone itself: Germline is not matched at one junction end, which may reflect a read error. The chain is built from TRBV28 and TRBJ1-1; 7 positions match TRBD1. The CDR3 is 16 residues long. Germline CDR1 MDHEN, CDR2 SYDVKM. CDR3 region: CARRGWVGGKNTEAFF. CDR3 nucleotides: TGTGCCCGCAGGGGGTGGGTAGGGGGAAAGAACACTGAAGCTTTCTTT.

The rearrangement uses TRBV2 and TRBJ1-1; 8 bases align to TRBD1. CDR1 and CDR2 (germline): SNHLY, FYNNEI. V gave up 3 bases and J gave up 4 bases; unmatched junction bases: 13. The CDR3 has 17 amino acids. CDR3 in amino acids: CASSDMRLTGGATEAFF. CDR3 nucleotide sequence: TGTGCCAGCAGTGATATGCGTCTTACAGGGGGGGCCACTGAAGCTTTCTTT. Based on the CDR3 plus reference TRBV2 and TRBJ1-1, the full variable domain is EPEVTQTPSHQVTQMGQEVILRCVPISNHLYFYWYRQILGQKVEFLVSFYNNEISEKSEIFDDQFSVERPDGSNFTLKIRSTKLEDSAMYFCASSDMRLTGGATEAFFGQGTRLTVV.

The genes are TRBV19 and TRBJ1-4; the D is unclear. Trimming took off 1 base at V and 8 bases at J, with 8 bases between the two ends. The germline V gene has CDR1 LNHDA and CDR2 SQIVND (reference sequence). The CDR3 has 13 residues. The CDR3 sequence is CASSIAAGEKLFF. Here the CDR3 DNA reads TGTGCCAGTAGTATAGCGGCGGGGGAAAAACTGTTTTTT.

This chain uses TRBV19 with TRBJ1-1, with D possibly matching TRBD1 (5 bases). The CDR3 sequence is 16 residues long. Germline-derived CDR1 and CDR2 are LNHDA and SQIVND (reference sequence). V was cut by 8 bases and J by 0 bases, with 19 bases left in between. The CDR3 region has the DNA TGTGCCAGTTCGCGAGGGGCAGGTCGCATGAACACTGAAGCTTTCTTT. It is translated as CASSRGAGRMNTEAFF.

J is TRBJ2-1 and V is TRBV6-5; possibly TRBD2 for D (5 bases). Per the germline V gene, CDR1 is MNHEY and CDR2 is SVGAGI. Trimming stripped 7 bases from V and 7 bases from J, with 14 bases between. There are 13 residues in the CDR3. The CDR3 DNA follows: TGTGCCAGCATGTACTACGGGAAGAATGAGCAGTTCTTC. This sequence encodes CASMYYGKNEQFF.

The chain joins TRBV4-1 to TRBJ2-7; 14 nucleotides line up with TRBD2. The CDR3 sequence is 16 residues long. The V gene's germline CDR1 is MGHRA and CDR2 YSYEKL. Unmatched junction bases numbered 3, after V lost 4 bases and J lost 1 base. The DNA for the CDR3 is TGCGCCAGCAGCCTACGGACTAGCGGGGGGTCCTACGAGCAGTACTTC. Translation gives CASSLRTSGGSYEQYF.

This clone was found once. The chain joins TRBV7-2 to TRBJ2-3; D is ambiguous. The CDR3 totals 16 residues. Per the germline V gene, CDR1 is SGHTA and CDR2 is FQGNSA. V gave up 5 bases and J gave up 0 bases, with 15 bases separating them. CDR3 residues: CASSKSSRQSTDTQYF. The CDR3 DNA reads TGTGCCAGCAGCAAGAGTTCGAGGCAAAGCACAGATACGCAGTATTTT.

The rearrangement uses TRBV4-1 and TRBJ2-5; TRBD1 matches 9 bases. TRBJ2-7 matches the DNA end more closely, so the J call is doubtful. The CDR3 extends over 15 amino acids. The germline CDR1 and CDR2 sequences are MGHRA and YSYEKL. This CDR3 is CASSQPRTGDHEQYF. The CDR3 nucleotides read TGCGCCAGCAGCCAACCCCGGACAGGGGACCACGAGCAGTACTTC.

The V call is TRBV7-8, the J call TRBJ1-4, with 10 nucleotides matching TRBD1. The CDR3 consists of 15 residues. Germline V gene lookup returns CDR1 SGHVS and CDR2 FQNEAQ. After removal of 1 base from V and 7 bases from J, the junction contained 3 bases not matched to a gene. CDR3 region: CASSLVGQGGEKLFF. CDR3 DNA sequence: TGTGCCAGCAGCTTAGTCGGACAGGGGGGTGAAAAACTGTTTTTT. Using reference TRBV7-8 and TRBJ1-4 for the parts outside the CDR3, the full variable domain is GAGVSQSPRYKVAKRGQDVALRCDPISGHVSLFWYQQALGQGPEFLTYFQNEAQLDKSGLPSDRFFAERPEGSVSTLKIQRTQQEDSAVYLCASSLVGQGGEKLFFGSGTQLSVL.

In regard to this clone: The DNA is omitted, as the CDR3 cannot be located on it reliably, and the CDR3 follows TCRdb's listing. CDR3 sequence reads: CASTGGVLKHSVLPHSQYF. The chain joins TRBV11-2 to TRBJ2-4; the tabulated D call, TRBD2, remains unverified against the DNA. Germline V gives CDR1 SGHAT, CDR2 FQNNGV. The CDR3 totals 19 residues, both ends included.

The chain recombines TRBV18 with TRBJ2-6; the D gene could be TRBD1 or TRBD2 (5 bases each). Germline CDR1 is KGHSH and CDR2 is LQKENI. This CDR3 has 17 amino acids. V shed 3 bases and J shed 0 bases, with 12 bases lying between them. CDR3 protein: CASSPGRISSGANVLTF. CDR3 nucleotides: TGTGCCAGCTCACCGGGACGGATCTCCTCTGGGGCCAACGTCCTGACTTTC.

The V call is TRBV19, the J call TRBJ2-2; no reliable D call. CDR3 length equals 13 residues. Between the trimmed V and J ends, which lost 4 bases and 2 bases, there was a span of 5 bases. The germline V gene has CDR1 LNHDA and CDR2 SQIVND (reference sequence). CDR3 in DNA: TGTGCCAGTAGTAGGGTAAACACCGGGGAGCTGTTTTTT. Amino acid sequence: CASSRVNTGELFF. The entire variable domain, with the rest obtained from reference TRBV19 and TRBJ2-2, is as follows: DGGITQSPKYLFRKEGQNVTLSCEQNLNHDAMYWYRQDPGQGLRLIYYSQIVNDFQKGDIAEGYSVSREKKESFPLTVTSAQKNPTAFYLCASSRVNTGELFFGEGSRLTVL.

The chain combines TRBV4-2 with TRBJ1-5; TRBD1 matches 8 bases. Germline loops: CDR1 LGHNA, CDR2 YNFKEQ. After removal of 0 bases from V and 1 base from J, the junction contained 5 bases not matched to a gene. This CDR3 region has 17 residues. The CDR3 DNA reads TGTGCCAGCAGCCAAGACGGGACAGGCCCCAGCAATCAGCCCCAGCATTTT. Translation: CASSQDGTGPSNQPQHF.